A selection of T cell receptor beta chains follows, all from one sample in a study of shared clonotypes between healthy human individuals. Assay used: immunoSEQ multiplex PCR; TCRdb lists only in-frame clones, some missing. Of 2 million to 2.5 million clones listed, over 90% were seen once; the top ten hold roughly 0.36%. The material sequenced was naive CD4+ T cells from PBMCs. These receptors all stem from a young man in good health. Some clones in this sample may be carry-over from other donors' samples. CDR3s include the opening cysteine and the closing phenylalanine or tryptophan. The D gene is left open where the match is weak. Size is omitted from some rows. Given values are once, few, many or a class for expanded clones.

>TRBJ2-1|-|-|13|TRBV29-1
CSWGARANNEQFF
TGCAGTTGGGGGGCCAGGGCCAACAATGAGCAGTTCTTC
>TRBJ2-3|once|-|15|TRBV7-8
CASSLLSYSTDTQYF
TGTGCCAGCAGCCTCCTCTCCTACAGCACAGATACGCAGTATTTT
>TRBJ1-1|-|TRBD1|16|TRBV18
CASSSTLTGAATEAFF
TGTGCCAGCTCATCTACCCTAACAGGGGCAGCCACTGAAGCTTTCTTT
>TRBJ2-2|-|-|14|TRBV7-3
CASSFLGVAGELFF
TGTGCCAGCAGCTTCCTAGGGGTTGCCGGGGAGCTGTTTTTT
>TRBJ2-2|-|TRBD2|19|TRBV28
CASSSPHQYGGRAVGELFF
TGTGCCAGCAGTTCACCCCACCAATATGGCGGGAGGGCTGTCGGGGAGCTGTTTTTT
>TRBJ2-2|few|-|12|TRBV30
CAWVESAGELFF
TGTGCCTGGGTTGAGAGTGCCGGGGAGCTGTTTTTT
>TRBJ1-6|-|-|15|TRBV28
CASSDPGRGGSPLHF
TGTGCCAGCAGTGACCCGGGAAGGGGAGGTTCACCCCTCCACTTT
>TRBJ1-3|-|-|14|TRBV13
CASRQPGAGNTIYF
TGTGCCAGCAGGCAACCCGGGGCTGGAAACACCATATATTTT
>TRBJ2-6|-|-|17|TRBV19
CASSIIALDSGANVLTF
TGTGCCAGTAGTATTATAGCGCTAGACTCTGGGGCCAACGTCCTGACTTTC
>TRBJ2-5|-|TRBD1|15|TRBV5-1
CASSTGQGRQETQYF
TGCGCCAGCAGCACCGGACAGGGGCGGCAAGAGACCCAGTACTTC
>TRBJ2-7|-|TRBD1|14|TRBV7-9
CASSLGQGWDEQYF
TGTGCCAGCAGCTTAGGACAGGGGTGGGACGAGCAGTACTTC
>TRBJ2-7|-|TRBD1|14|TRBV18
CASSPETGGREQYF
TGTGCCAGCTCACCTGAGACAGGGGGCCGAGAGCAGTACTTC
>TRBJ2-1|-|-|14|TRBV11-2
CASSATPYYNEQFF
TGTGCCAGCAGCGCCACCCCGTACTACAATGAGCAGTTCTTC
>TRBJ2-1|-|-|13|TRBV2
CASTPEGLGEQFF
TGTGCCAGCACCCCCGAGGGTCTGGGTGAGCAGTTCTTC
>TRBJ1-5|-|-|15|TRBV7-6
CASSQNRGSNQPQHF
TGTGCCAGCAGCCAGAATCGGGGGAGCAATCAGCCCCAGCATTTT
>TRBJ1-2|-|-|11|TRBV29-1
CSVSGVYGYTF
TGCAGCGTTTCGGGCGTATATGGCTACACCTTC
>TRBJ2-3|-|TRBD2|14|TRBV19
CASRSGEGSDTQYF
TGTGCCAGTAGGAGTGGGGAGGGGTCAGATACGCAGTATTTT
>TRBJ2-3|-|TRBD2|14|TRBV4-2
CASSLAGTTDTQYF
TGTGCCAGCAGCTTAGCGGGAACTACAGATACGCAGTATTTT
>TRBJ2-1|-|TRBD1|14|TRBV5-1
CASTTGTGGNEQFF
TGCGCCAGCACTACCGGGACAGGGGGTAATGAGCAGTTCTTC
>TRBJ2-7|once|TRBD2|15|TRBV6-6
CASSYAREAVFEQYF
TGTGCCAGCAGTTACGCCCGGGAGGCGGTTTTCGAGCAGTACTTC
>TRBJ2-2|-|-|11|TRBV28
CASRQTGELFF
TGTGCCAGCAGACAGACCGGGGAGCTGTTTTTT
>TRBJ2-7|-|TRBD1|12|TRBV2
CARQGFSYEQYF
TGTGCCAGACAGGGGTTCTCCTACGAGCAGTACTTC
>TRBJ2-3|-|TRBD2|17|TRBV14
CASSQGRTSGSTDTQYF
TGTGCCAGCAGCCAAGGCCGGACTAGCGGTAGCACAGATACGCAGTATTTT
>TRBJ2-3|-|-|14|TRBV11-3
CASSLARNTDTQYF
TGTGCCAGCAGCTTAGCAAGAAACACAGATACGCAGTATTTT
>TRBJ1-5|-|-|15|TRBV7-2
CASSLKIGGNQPQHF
TGTGCCAGCAGCCTCAAGATCGGGGGCAATCAGCCCCAGCATTTT
>TRBJ2-2|-|TRBD2|17|TRBV19
CASIPTSAKIGTGELFF
TGTGCCAGTATTCCGACTAGCGCCAAGATCGGCACCGGGGAGCTGTTTTTT
>TRBJ2-4|once|TRBD2|14|TRBV7-3
CASSSGLAKNIQYF
TGTGCCAGCAGCTCCGGACTAGCGAAAAACATTCAGTACTTC
>TRBJ1-4|-|TRBD1|14|TRBV6-5
CASSPGTGSEKLFF
TGTGCCAGCAGTCCCGGGACAGGGTCCGAAAAACTGTTTTTT
>TRBJ2-7|-|TRBD1|15|TRBV6-1
CASREGQVFSYEQYF
TGTGCCAGCAGGGAAGGACAGGTTTTCTCCTACGAGCAGTACTTC
>TRBJ2-2|-|TRBD2|17|TRBV25-1
CASSESGASGLTGELFF
TGTGCCAGCAGTGAAAGTGGGGCTAGCGGACTCACCGGGGAGCTGTTTTTT
>TRBJ1-1|-|-|16|TRBV13
CASSLGSGVYNTEAFF
TGTGCCAGCAGCTTAGGGTCAGGGGTCTACAACACTGAAGCTTTCTTT
>TRBJ2-7|-|TRBD1|13|TRBV6-5
CASTQPGGYEQYF
TGTGCCAGCACTCAACCAGGGGGCTACGAGCAGTACTTC
>TRBJ1-3|-|-|16|TRBV5-1
CASSPGGSSSGNTIYF
TGCGCCAGCAGCCCCGGGGGGTCCAGCTCTGGAAACACCATATATTTT
>TRBJ2-5|-|TRBD2|11|TRBV29-1
CSAGLEGTQYF
TGCAGCGCAGGACTAGAGGGGACCCAGTACTTC
>TRBJ2-1|-|TRBD2|16|TRBV4-1
CASSRESGRSYNEQFF
TGCGCCAGCAGCCGCGAGAGCGGGAGGTCTTACAATGAGCAGTTCTTC
>TRBJ1-3|-|-|13|TRBV19
CASSTRGGNTIYF
TGTGCCAGTAGTACCCGAGGTGGAAACACCATATATTTT
>TRBJ1-5|-|-|18|TRBV27
CASSPRVADFYSNQPQHF
TGTGCCAGCAGTCCACGGGTGGCCGATTTTTATAGCAATCAGCCCCAGCATTTT
>TRBJ1-4|-|-|13|TRBV10-3
CAIRADSVEKLFF
TGTGCCATCAGGGCGGACAGCGTTGAAAAACTGTTTTTT
>TRBJ1-1|-|-|17|TRBV21-1
CASSPRKTAIMNTEAFF
TGTGCCAGCAGCCCACGGAAGACAGCTATAATGAACACTGAAGCTTTCTTT
>TRBJ1-3|-|-|15|TRBV18
CASSRDTISGNTIYF
TGTGCCAGCTCCCGAGACACCATCTCTGGAAACACCATATATTTT
>TRBJ1-2|-|TRBD1|13|TRBV6-5
CASSAGQAPGYTF
TGTGCCAGCAGTGCGGGACAGGCCCCTGGCTACACCTTC
>TRBJ2-7|once|-|16|TRBV5-1
CASSLTRQYLLHEQYF
TGCGCCAGCAGCTTGACGCGGCAGTACCTTCTCCACGAGCAGTACTTC
>TRBJ2-1|-|TRBD1|14|TRBV2
CASTGQGSIHEQFF
TGTGCCAGCACCGGACAGGGATCCATCCATGAGCAGTTCTTC
>TRBJ1-2|-|TRBD1|21|TRBV29-1
CSVSYSPTEGAHFYSNYGYTF
TGCAGCGTCTCCTATTCACCAACTGAGGGGGCGCATTTCTATTCTAACTATGGCTACACCTTC
>TRBJ2-1|-|-|13|TRBV5-6
CASSQNRGGEQFF
TGTGCCAGCAGCCAAAACAGGGGAGGTGAGCAGTTCTTC
>TRBJ2-7|-|-|15|TRBV28
CASSPPGTTMYEQYF
TGTGCCAGCAGCCCTCCCGGGACAACTATGTACGAGCAGTACTTC
>TRBJ2-2|-|-|16|TRBV6-5
CASSYLVQGLTGELFF
TGTGCCAGCAGTTACTTAGTACAGGGCTTAACCGGGGAGCTGTTTTTT
>TRBJ2-6|once|TRBD1|17|TRBV7-6
CASSSGTGVSGANVLTF
TGTGCCAGCAGCTCCGGGACAGGGGTCTCTGGGGCCAACGTCCTGACTTTC
>TRBJ1-1|-|-|14|TRBV5-4
CASSRIGGNTEAFF
TGTGCCAGCAGCCGAATCGGGGGAAACACTGAAGCTTTCTTT
>TRBJ2-3|-|TRBD2|17|TRBV5-1
CASSFFGRGDGTDTQYF
TGCGCCAGCAGCTTCTTTGGTCGGGGGGACGGGACAGATACGCAGTATTTT
>TRBJ2-5|-|-|15|TRBV7-9
CASSFGGGKGETQYF
TGTGCCAGCAGCTTTGGTGGGGGGAAAGGGGAGACCCAGTACTTC
>TRBJ1-2|-|-|15|TRBV19
CASTTTGTGPIGYTF
TGTGCCAGTACTACGACGGGAACAGGGCCAATAGGCTACACCTTC